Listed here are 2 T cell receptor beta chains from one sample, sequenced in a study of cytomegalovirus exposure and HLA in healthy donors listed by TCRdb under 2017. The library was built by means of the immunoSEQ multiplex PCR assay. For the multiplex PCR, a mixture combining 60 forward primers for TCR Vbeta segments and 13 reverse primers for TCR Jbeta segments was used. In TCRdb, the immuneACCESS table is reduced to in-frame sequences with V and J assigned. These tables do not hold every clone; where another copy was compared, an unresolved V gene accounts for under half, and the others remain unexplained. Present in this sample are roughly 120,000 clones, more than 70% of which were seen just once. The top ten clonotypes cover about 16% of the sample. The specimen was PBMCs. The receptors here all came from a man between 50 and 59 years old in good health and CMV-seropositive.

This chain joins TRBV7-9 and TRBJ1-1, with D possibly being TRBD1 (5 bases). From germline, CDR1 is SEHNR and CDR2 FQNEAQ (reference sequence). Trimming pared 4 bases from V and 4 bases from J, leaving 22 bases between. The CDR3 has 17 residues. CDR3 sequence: CASSSSGLLVETTEAFF. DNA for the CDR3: TGTGCCAGCAGCTCCTCGGGACTCCTCGTCGAGACCACTGAAGCTTTCTTT.

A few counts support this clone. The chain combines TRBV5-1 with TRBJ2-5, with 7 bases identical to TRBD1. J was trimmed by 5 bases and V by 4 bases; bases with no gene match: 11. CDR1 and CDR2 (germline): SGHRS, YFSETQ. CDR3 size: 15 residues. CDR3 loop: CASSQRVGGEETQYF. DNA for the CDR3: TGCGCCAGCAGCCAGAGGGTAGGGGGCGAGGAGACCCAGTACTTC.